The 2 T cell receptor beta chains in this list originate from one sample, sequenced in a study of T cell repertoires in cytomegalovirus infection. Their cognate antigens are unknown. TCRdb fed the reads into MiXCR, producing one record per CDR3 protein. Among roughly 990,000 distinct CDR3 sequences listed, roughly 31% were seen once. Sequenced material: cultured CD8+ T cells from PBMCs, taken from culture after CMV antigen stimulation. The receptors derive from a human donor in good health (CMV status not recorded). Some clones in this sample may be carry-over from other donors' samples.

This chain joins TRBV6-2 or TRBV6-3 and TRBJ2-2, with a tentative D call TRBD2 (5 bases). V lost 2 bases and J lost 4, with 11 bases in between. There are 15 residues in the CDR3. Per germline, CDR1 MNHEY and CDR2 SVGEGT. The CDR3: CASSYPGTLTGELFF. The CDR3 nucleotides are TGTGCCAGCAGTTACCCGGGAACCCTCACCGGGGAGCTGTTTTTT.

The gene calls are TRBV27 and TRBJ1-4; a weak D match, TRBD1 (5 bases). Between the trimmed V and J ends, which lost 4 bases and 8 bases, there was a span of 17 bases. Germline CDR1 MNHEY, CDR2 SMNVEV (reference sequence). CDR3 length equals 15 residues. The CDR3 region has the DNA TGTGCCAGCAGTTCCCGACTTCTTCCAGGGGAAAAACTGTTTTTT. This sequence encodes CASSSRLLPGEKLFF.